This T cell receptor (beta chain) emerged from a study of blood T cells in healthy people across ages. For this clonotype: This may be a read error, as it is one base from a much larger clone.

CDR1 and CDR2 (germline): SQVTM, ANQGSEA. The germline V and J ends were trimmed by 4 bases and 11 bases, with 20 bases remaining between them. This CDR3 is 13 amino acids long. For the second PCR, which ran for roughly 7 to 11 cycles, a sample-barcoded 5' primer and a J-beta primer mix were used. TCRdb independently ran MiXCR on the 5' RACE reads; one entry per CDR3 protein. The sample lists about 1.8 million distinct CDR3 sequences, about 50% seen once, with approximately 2.1% in the top ten. Sequenced input: blood. The chain is built from TRBV29-1 and TRBJ2-5; maybe TRBD2 (5 bases). The source of this sequence is a woman aged 40 to 49 in good health. CDR3 residues: CSVGTTTGTEQYF. CDR3 DNA sequence: TGCAGCGTTGGAACGACTACCGGAACGGAGCAGTACTTC. The complete variable domain, with remaining parts taken from reference TRBV29-1 and TRBJ2-5, reads SAVISQKPSRDICQRGTSLTIQCQVDSQVTMMFWYRQQPGQSLTLIATANQGSEATYESGFVIDKFPISRPNLTFSTLTVSNMSPEDSSIYLCSVGTTTGTEQYFGPGTRLLVL.